This T cell receptor beta chain was retrieved from a study of blood T cell repertoires in COVID-19. Study context: COVID-19 samples from acute and convalescent phases originated in the United States, Italy and Spain.

Measured with immunoSEQ multiplex PCR; TCRdb has only the in-frame clones, and not every one. The sample yields approximately 200,000 clones, 87% seen once. Membership in each cohort depended on participant-reported clinical history. CDR1 and CDR2 from the germline V gene are SGHAT and FQNNGV. CDR3 length: 15 amino acids. J gave up 3 bases and V 5 bases, and 10 bases lay outside the gene matches. The material sequenced was PBMCs or T cells enriched from blood (not recorded which). The sequence came from a man aged 30 to 45 who had recovered from COVID-19. J is TRBJ2-7 and V is TRBV11-2, with TRBD1 matching 7 bases. The CDR3 DNA reads as TGTGCCAGCAGCCTAACCGGGACAGCACGCTACGAGCAGTACTTC. Translation: CASSLTGTARYEQYF.